This T cell receptor (beta chain) was identified in a study of cytomegalovirus exposure and HLA in healthy donors. Study-wide context: Across around 400 genotyped donors, just over 80% landed in the Caucasian-associated ancestry cluster.

As for this clone: What it binds is not known.

The study's findings and limits: In a later analysis, TCR beta V- and J-gene trimming was associated with a missense DCLRE1C variant. By HLA locus, TCR association rates varied in a later analysis, with DRB1 showing the most and HLA-C the fewest.

The germline gives CDR1 LNHDA, CDR2 SQIVND (reference sequence). V gave up 3 bases and J gave up 0 bases, with 5 bases separating them. CDR3 length: 13 amino acids. Amplification used 60 Vbeta primers and 13 Jbeta primers. Repertoires were generated with immunoSEQ multiplex PCR, while TCRdb's copy carries only in-frame clones and drops some. The sample lists some 120,000 clones, 74% occurring once. The sample taken for sequencing was PBMCs. The chain carries TRBV19 and TRBJ1-1, with D unclear. The source of this sequence is a woman aged 45 to 65 in good health and CMV-seropositive. This chain's CDR3 is CASSIAMNTEAFF. CDR3 in DNA: TGTGCCAGTAGTATTGCGATGAACACTGAAGCTTTCTTT.